The entry that follows covers one TCR beta chain sequence. Its antigen target is currently unknown. It has no much larger one-base neighbor in the sample; base qualities were not kept. This entry is derived from a study of shared clonotypes between healthy human individuals (dated by TCRdb to 2018 to 2020). Concerning the study at large: The cohort included three men and a couple of women between 18 and 49 years of age. Per donor, three plates each were used for CD4 naive and CD4 memory, two for CD8 naive, and one for CD8 memory. To estimate repertoire size and how much clonotypes are shared between individuals, the study performed deep sequencing of blood TCR repertoires from about five healthy adults. Libraries were prepared and TCR repertoires were sequenced by different laboratories using diverse techniques, in order to increase sequencing depth and limit assay-specific biases. Between about 0.9 and 9 billion PBMCs per donor were obtained by leukapheresis.

Healthy HIV-negative adults with no recently reported acute infections or vaccinations were included as donors. All donors were Caucasian adults living in Nashville, Tennessee, USA. Magnetic negative selection was used to enrich CD4+ T cells, after which naive cells were positively selected on CD45RA and the negative fraction became the memory subset. Blood was collected by leukapheresis, and PBMCs were isolated by Ficoll-Histopaque density gradient centrifugation and then cryopreserved in liquid nitrogen vapor phase. Analytical flow cytometry was used to check the purity and quantity of every magnetically sorted T cell population. Genomic DNA was isolated from every sorted fraction and measured by UV absorbance on a Nanodrop 2000c. Results and caveats for the whole study, not just this receptor: Naive subsets generally had larger estimated clonotype richness than memory subsets did. Incomplete sequencing was indicated by rarefaction of sorted-subset datasets, despite the large sequencing depth. Because the study included a small number of donors, the genetic and exposure-history diversity represented was limited. Sampling was restricted to blood, and TCR repertoires in tissues likely differ from the TCR repertoires found in blood. Pairwise subsampling led to the expectation that sequencing depth would affect the degree of clonotype sharing among donors. Higher generation probabilities were observed for clonotypes shared by all four sorted-subset donors than for non-shared clonotypes. Approximately 5% of naive CD4, around 3.5% of naive CD8, around 2.3% of memory CD4, and less than 0.45% of memory CD8 clonotypes were shared across a few donors.

Using the deep immunoSEQ assay, multiplex PCR amplified TCR CDR3 regions from genomic DNA. For each cell subset, the extracted genomic DNA was distributed evenly across all wells of several immunoSEQ 96-well plates, and each plate served as one replicate. For sorted subsets, around 200 ng genomic DNA, equal to tens of thousands of T cell genomes, was loaded into each replicate PCR. The purified libraries were quantified using a Qubit 3.0 fluorometer, sized with a Bioanalyzer 2100, and then quantified again using the KAPA Library Quantification kit. A separate single-read 150-cycle Illumina NextSeq 550 flow cell was used to sequence each immunoSEQ 96-well plate. From the authors' description of their analysis: Because only junctional sequences without quality scores were contained in the immunoSEQ output, filtering matching that applied to full-length reads could not be performed. To assign V/J genes and CDR3, sequences were annotated using PyIR, a Python wrapper for IgBLAST v1.9, with IMGT germline references. Reads were removed for weak V/J assignments (E-value above 1e-6), missing CDR3, stop codons, out-of-frame junctions, or ambiguous translated residues. V3J clonotypes were defined as sequences sharing an identical inferred V gene, J gene, and CDR3 amino acid sequence. Percentage overlap between repertoires was computed as shared unique clonotypes divided by the size of the smaller repertoire. RTK rarefaction, the Chao1 estimator, and Recon v2.1 estimates of unobserved clonotypes were used to assess repertoire richness. OLGA was used to compute generation probabilities for all TCRbeta clonotypes that the gDNA method yielded from several donors. This immuneACCESS table, as held by TCRdb, lists in-frame sequences with V and J called but not all clones. Of the missing ones, under half trace to an unresolved V gene in checked studies; the others have no known cause. V and J calls and clone size are copied from that table; D and trimming were computed from the DNA. The sample data list about 2.3 million clones, and less than 95% of these were observed just once. About 0.41% of the sample lies in the top ten.

From a lookup of the germline V gene, CDR1 and CDR2 are MGHRA and YSYEKL. The CDR3 contains 13 residues, cysteine and phenylalanine counted. CDR3 DNA only is kept here, 39 bases in frame from base 1. Trimming takes 3 bases from V and 8 bases from J, and the germline ends sit 13 bases apart. Input material: naive CD4+ T cells from PBMCs. The cell subset or site label, read with the paper, signifies: CD45RA+ positively selected. This chain joins TRBV4-1 to TRBJ1-1; D gene: possibly TRBD1, on 5 matching bases. The sequence was obtained from a man aged 18-30 years in good health. Some clones in this sample may be carry-over from other donors' samples. The CDR3 region: CASSHVRDGEAFF. The DNA sequence follows: TGCGCCAGCAGCCATGTCCGGGACGGAGAAGCTTTCTTT.